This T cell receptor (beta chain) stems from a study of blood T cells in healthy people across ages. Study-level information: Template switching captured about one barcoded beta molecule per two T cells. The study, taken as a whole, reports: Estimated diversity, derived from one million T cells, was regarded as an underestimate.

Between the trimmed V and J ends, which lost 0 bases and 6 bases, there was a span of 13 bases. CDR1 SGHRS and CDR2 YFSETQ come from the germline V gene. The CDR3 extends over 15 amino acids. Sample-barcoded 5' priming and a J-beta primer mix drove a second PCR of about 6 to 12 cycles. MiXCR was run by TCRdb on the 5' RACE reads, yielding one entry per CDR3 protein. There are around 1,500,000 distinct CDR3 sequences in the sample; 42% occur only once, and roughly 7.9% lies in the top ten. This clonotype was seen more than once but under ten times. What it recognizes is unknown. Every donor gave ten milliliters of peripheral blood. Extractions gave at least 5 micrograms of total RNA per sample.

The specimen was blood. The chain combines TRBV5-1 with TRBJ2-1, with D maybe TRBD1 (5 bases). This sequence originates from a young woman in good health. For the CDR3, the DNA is TGCGCCAGCAGCTTGGCCTCCCCTCAGGGCAATGAGCAGTTCTTC. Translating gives CASSLASPQGNEQFF.